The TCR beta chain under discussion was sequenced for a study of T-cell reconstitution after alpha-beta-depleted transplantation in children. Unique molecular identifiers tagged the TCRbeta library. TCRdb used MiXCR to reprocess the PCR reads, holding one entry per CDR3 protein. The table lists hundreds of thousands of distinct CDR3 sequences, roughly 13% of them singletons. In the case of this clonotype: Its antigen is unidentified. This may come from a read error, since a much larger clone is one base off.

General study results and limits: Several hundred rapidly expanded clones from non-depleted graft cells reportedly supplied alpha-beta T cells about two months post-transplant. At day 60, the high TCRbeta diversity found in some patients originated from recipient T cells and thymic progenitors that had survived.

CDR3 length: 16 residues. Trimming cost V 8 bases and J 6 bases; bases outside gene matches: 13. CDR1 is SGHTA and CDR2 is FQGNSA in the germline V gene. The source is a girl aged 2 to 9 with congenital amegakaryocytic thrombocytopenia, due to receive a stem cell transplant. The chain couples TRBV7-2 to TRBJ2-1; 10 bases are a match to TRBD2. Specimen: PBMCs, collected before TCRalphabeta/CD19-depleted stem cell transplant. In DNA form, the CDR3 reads TGTGCCAGCTGCGAAAGGACTAGCGGAGTTTTCAATGAGCAGTTCTTC. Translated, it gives CASCERTSGVFNEQFF.